This T cell receptor beta chain was identified in a study of Ad26.COV2.S vaccination and SARS-CoV-2 variants. The V gene's germline CDR1 is MNHEY and CDR2 SMNVEV (reference sequence). Trimming took 4 bases from V and 1 from J, leaving 7 bases between them. The CDR3 spans 13 residues. Sequencing used immunoSEQ multiplex PCR; TCRdb keeps in-frame clones, though not all of them. The repertoire holds under 95,000 clones, with about four fifths as singletons. The chain links TRBV27 to TRBJ1-1; possible D gene TRBD1, 5 bases. The material sequenced was peripheral blood, taken after recovery from COVID-19. This clonotype was obtained from a human donor who had recovered from COVID-19. In DNA form, the CDR3 reads TGTGCCAGCAGTTGGGGCAGGAACACTGAAGCTTTCTTT. Protein: CASSWGRNTEAFF.